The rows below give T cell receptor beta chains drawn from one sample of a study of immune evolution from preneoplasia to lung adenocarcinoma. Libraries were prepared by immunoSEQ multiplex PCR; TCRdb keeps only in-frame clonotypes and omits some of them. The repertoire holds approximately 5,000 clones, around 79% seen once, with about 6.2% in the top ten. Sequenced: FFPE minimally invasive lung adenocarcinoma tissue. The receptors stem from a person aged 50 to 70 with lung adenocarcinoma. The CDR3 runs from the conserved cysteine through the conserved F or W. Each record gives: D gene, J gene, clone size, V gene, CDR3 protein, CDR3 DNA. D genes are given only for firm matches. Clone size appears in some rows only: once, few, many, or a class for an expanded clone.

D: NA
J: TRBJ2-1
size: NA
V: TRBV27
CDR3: CASSLSFFSRSSYNEQFF
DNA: TGTGCCAGCAGTTTATCGTTTTTTTCTCGCAGCTCCTACAATGAGCAGTTCTTC

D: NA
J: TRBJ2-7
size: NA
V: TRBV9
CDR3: CASSVGTDTTYEQYF
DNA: TGTGCCAGCAGCGTAGGGACCGACACAACCTACGAGCAGTACTTC

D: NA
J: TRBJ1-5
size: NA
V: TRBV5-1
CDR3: CASSPGTSNQPQHF
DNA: TGCGCCAGCAGCCCGGGGACATCTAATCAGCCCCAGCATTTT

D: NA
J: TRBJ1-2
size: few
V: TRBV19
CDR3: CASYNRDLYGYTF
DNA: TGTGCCAGTTACAACCGGGACCTCTATGGCTACACCTTC

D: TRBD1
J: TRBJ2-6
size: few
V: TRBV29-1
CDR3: CSVEPQGAGANVLTF
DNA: TGCAGCGTTGAGCCGCAGGGGGCTGGGGCCAACGTCCTGACTTTC

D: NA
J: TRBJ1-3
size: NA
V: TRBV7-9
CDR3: CASSPHGENTIYF
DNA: TGTGCCAGCAGCCCACACGGGGAAAACACCATATATTTT

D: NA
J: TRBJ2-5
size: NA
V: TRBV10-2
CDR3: CASSEGGPRETQYF
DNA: TGCGCCAGCAGTGAGGGGGGACCGAGGGAGACCCAGTACTTC

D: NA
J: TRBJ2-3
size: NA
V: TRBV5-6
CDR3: CASSPYTGLARDTQYF
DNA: TGTGCCAGCAGCCCATACACTGGGCTAGCGAGAGATACGCAGTATTTT

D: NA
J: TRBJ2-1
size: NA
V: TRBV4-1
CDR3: CASSQDWGDSSYNEQFF
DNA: TGCGCCAGCAGCCAAGATTGGGGCGACAGCTCCTACAATGAGCAGTTCTTC

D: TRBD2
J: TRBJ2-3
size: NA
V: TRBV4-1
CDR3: CASSFQSLAGLADTQYF
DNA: TGCGCCAGCAGCTTCCAATCACTAGCGGGATTGGCAGATACGCAGTATTTT

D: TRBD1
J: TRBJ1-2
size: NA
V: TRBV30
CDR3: CAWNPGTAGYTF
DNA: TGTGCCTGGAACCCGGGGACAGCAGGCTACACCTTC

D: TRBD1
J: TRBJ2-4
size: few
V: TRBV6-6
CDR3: CASRPGQGEGKNIQYF
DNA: TGTGCCAGCAGACCAGGACAGGGGGAGGGCAAAAACATTCAGTACTTC

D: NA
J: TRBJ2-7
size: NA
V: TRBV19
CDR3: CASSPDGSYEQYF
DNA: TGTGCCAGTAGTCCGGACGGGAGCTACGAGCAGTACTTC

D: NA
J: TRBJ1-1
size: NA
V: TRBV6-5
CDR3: CASRTLHGGDEAFF
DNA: TGTGCCAGTCGAACCCTACACGGGGGTGATGAAGCTTTCTTT

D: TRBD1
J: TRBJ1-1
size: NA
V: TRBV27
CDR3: CASSPTGMRKGYTEAFF
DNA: TGTGCCAGCAGTCCGACAGGGATGAGAAAGGGGTACACTGAAGCTTTCTTT

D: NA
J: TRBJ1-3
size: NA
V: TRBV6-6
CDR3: CASSSWGGSGNTIYF
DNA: TGTGCCAGCAGCTCTTGGGGCGGCTCTGGAAACACCATATATTTT

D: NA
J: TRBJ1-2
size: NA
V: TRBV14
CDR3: CASSTNSKHGYTF
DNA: TGTGCCAGCAGCACAAATTCAAAGCATGGCTACACCTTC

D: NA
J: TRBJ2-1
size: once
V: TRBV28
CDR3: CASSLYSHNEQFF
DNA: TGTGCCAGCAGTTTGTACAGCCACAATGAGCAGTTCTTC

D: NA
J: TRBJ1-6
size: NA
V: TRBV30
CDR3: CAWKGFSNSPLHF
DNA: TGTGCCTGGAAGGGATTCAGCAATTCACCCCTCCACTTT

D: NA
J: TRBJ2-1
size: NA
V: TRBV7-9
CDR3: CASSKGLNNEQFF
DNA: TGTGCCAGCAGCAAAGGACTAAACAATGAGCAGTTCTTC

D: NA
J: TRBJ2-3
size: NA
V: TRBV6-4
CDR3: CASSVSADSTDTQYF
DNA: TGTGCCAGCAGTGTATCCGCGGATAGCACAGATACGCAGTATTTT

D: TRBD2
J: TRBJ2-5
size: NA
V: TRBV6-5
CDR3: CASSYAGEGKETQYF
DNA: TGTGCCAGCAGTTACGCGGGAGAGGGGAAAGAGACCCAGTACTTC

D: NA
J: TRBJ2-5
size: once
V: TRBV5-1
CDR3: CASRPSSHQETQYF
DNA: TGCGCCAGCAGGCCCTCGAGCCATCAAGAGACCCAGTACTTC

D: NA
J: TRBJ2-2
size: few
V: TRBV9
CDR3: CASSVDGAGELFF
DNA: TGTGCCAGCAGCGTAGACGGTGCCGGGGAGCTGTTTTTT

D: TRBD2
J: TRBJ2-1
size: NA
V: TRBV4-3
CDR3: CASSQEDSGNLYNEQFF
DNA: TGCGCCAGCAGCCAAGAAGATAGCGGGAACCTCTACAATGAGCAGTTCTTC

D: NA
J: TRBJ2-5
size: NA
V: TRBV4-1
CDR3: CASSSVGETQYF
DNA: TGCGCCAGCAGCTCGGTCGGAGAGACCCAGTACTTC

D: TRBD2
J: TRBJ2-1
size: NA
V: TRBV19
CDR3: CASRGAASGSYEQFF
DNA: TGTGCCAGTAGAGGGGCAGCTAGCGGGAGTTATGAGCAGTTCTTC

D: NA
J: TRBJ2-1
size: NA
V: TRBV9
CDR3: CASSVGVDHSYNEQFF
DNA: TGTGCCAGCAGCGTAGGGGTGGACCACTCCTACAATGAGCAGTTCTTC

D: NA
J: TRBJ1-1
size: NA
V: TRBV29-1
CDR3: CSVVKWENTEAFF
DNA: TGCAGCGTTGTAAAGTGGGAAAACACTGAAGCTTTCTTT

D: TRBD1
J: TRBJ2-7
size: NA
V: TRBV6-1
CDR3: CASIRTGGVEQYF
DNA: TGTGCCAGCATACGGACAGGGGGCGTCGAGCAGTACTTC

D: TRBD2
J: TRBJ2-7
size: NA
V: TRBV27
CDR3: CASSTGTTYEQYF
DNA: TGTGCCAGCAGCACCGGGACTACCTACGAGCAGTACTTC

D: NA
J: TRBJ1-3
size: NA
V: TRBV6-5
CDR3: CASGTTGPGNTIYF
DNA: TGTGCCAGCGGAACCACAGGGCCTGGAAACACCATATATTTT

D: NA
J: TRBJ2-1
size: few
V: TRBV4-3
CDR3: CASSPTRGGNEQFF
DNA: TGCGCCAGCAGCCCAACTAGGGGGGGCAATGAGCAGTTCTTC

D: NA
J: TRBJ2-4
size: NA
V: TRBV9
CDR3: CASSVRDGLGDIQYF
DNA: TGTGCCAGCAGCGTACGAGACGGCTTAGGGGACATTCAGTACTTC

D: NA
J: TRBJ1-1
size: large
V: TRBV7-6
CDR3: CASSLAGVNTEAFF
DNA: TGTGCCAGCAGCTTAGCGGGAGTGAACACTGAAGCTTTCTTT

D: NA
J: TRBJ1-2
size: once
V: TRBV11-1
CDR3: CASSLPSARGYTF
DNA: TGTGCCAGCAGCTTACCCAGCGCCCGGGGCTACACCTTC

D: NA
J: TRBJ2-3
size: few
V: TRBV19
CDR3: CASSHTDTQYF
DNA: TGTGCCAGTAGCCACACAGATACGCAGTATTTT

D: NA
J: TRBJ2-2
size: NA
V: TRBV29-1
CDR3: CSMGDIRTGELFF
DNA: TGCAGCATGGGGGACATACGGACCGGGGAGCTGTTTTTT

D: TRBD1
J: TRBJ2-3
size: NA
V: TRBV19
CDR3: CASSIMDRVGTDTQYF
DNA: TGTGCCAGTAGTATTATGGACAGGGTCGGCACAGATACGCAGTATTTT

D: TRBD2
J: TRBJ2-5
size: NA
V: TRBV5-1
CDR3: CASSPRLAGETQYF
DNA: TGCGCCAGCAGCCCTAGACTAGCGGGAGAGACCCAGTACTTC

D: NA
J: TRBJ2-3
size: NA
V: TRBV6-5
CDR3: CATRSPGRTDTQYF
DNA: TGTGCCACCCGGTCCCCGGGCCGCACAGATACGCAGTATTTT

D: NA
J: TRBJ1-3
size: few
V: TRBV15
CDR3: CATSGRDGSGNTIYF
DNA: TGTGCCACCAGCGGGCGGGATGGGTCTGGAAACACCATATATTTT

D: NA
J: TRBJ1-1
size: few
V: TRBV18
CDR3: CASSSSRGTEAFF
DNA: TGTGCCAGCTCATCCTCCCGAGGCACTGAAGCTTTCTTT

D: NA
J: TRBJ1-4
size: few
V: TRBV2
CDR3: CASSPTLTGGKLFF
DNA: TGTGCCAGCAGTCCTACCCTCACAGGCGGAAAACTGTTTTTT

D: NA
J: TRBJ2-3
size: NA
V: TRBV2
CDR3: CASSGGLSNTDTQYF
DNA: TGTGCCAGCAGTGGGGGACTTTCTAACACAGATACGCAGTATTTT

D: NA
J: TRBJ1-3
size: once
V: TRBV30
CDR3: CAWAGMKGNTIYF
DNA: TGTGCCTGGGCCGGGATGAAAGGAAACACCATATATTTT

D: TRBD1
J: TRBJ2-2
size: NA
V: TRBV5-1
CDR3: CASSLTRTGGEAGELFF
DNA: TGCGCCAGCAGCTTGACTCGGACAGGGGGCGAGGCCGGGGAGCTGTTTTTT

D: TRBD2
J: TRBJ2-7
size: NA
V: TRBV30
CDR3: CAWSSSGGAYEQYF
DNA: TGTGCCTGGAGTTCTAGCGGGGGGGCCTACGAGCAGTACTTC

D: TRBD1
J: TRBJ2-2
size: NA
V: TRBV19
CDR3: CASSIGRTGGRTGELFF
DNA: TGTGCCAGTAGTATTGGGAGAACAGGGGGACGCACCGGGGAGCTGTTTTTT

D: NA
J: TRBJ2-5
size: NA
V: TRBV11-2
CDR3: CASSLRQGFEETQYF
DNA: TGTGCCAGCAGCTTAAGGCAGGGTTTCGAAGAGACCCAGTACTTC

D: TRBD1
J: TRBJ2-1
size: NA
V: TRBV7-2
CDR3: CASSSSGTGGSNEQFF
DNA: TGTGCCAGCAGCTCCTCCGGGACAGGGGGTTCGAATGAGCAGTTCTTC